Below are 30 T cell receptor beta chains sequenced from a single sample in a study of cytomegalovirus exposure and HLA in healthy donors. The PCR contained 60 Vbeta and 13 Jbeta primers. Repertoires were generated with immunoSEQ multiplex PCR, while TCRdb's copy carries only in-frame clones and drops some. The sample includes around 65,000 clones. Material for sequencing was PBMCs. The receptors shown here come from a boy aged 5-17 years in good health and CMV-seronegative.

This chain joins TRBV11-2 and TRBJ1-5; D unresolved. Trimming shortened V by 1 base and J by 7 bases, and 8 bases separated the two germline ends. This CDR3 is built from 13 residues. The germline gives CDR1 SGHAT, CDR2 FQNNGV. CDR3 nucleotides: TGTGCCAGCAGCTTAGGCGGGGTCCAGCCCCAGCATTTT. This encodes CASSLGGVQPQHF.

The V and J genes are TRBV10-3 and TRBJ2-7; the match to TRBD1 covers 9 bases. The germline V gene has CDR1 ENHRY and CDR2 SYGVKD. V dropped 5 bases and J dropped 1; count of bases not matched to a gene: 9. The CDR3 sequence is 16 residues long. CDR3 in DNA: TGTGCCATCAGTAGTACCGGGACAGGGTTGTCCTACGAGCAGTACTTC. It codes for CAISSTGTGLSYEQYF.

The chain is built from TRBV19 and TRBJ2-7; D is ambiguous. Looked up from germline, CDR1 is LNHDA and CDR2 is SQIVND (reference sequence). Trimming shortened V by 3 bases and J by 0 bases, and 9 bases separated the two germline ends. The CDR3 extends over 14 amino acids. The CDR3 here is CASSIRPGSYEQYF. The CDR3 DNA reads as TGTGCCAGTAGTATCAGACCGGGCTCCTACGAGCAGTACTTC.

The rearrangement joins TRBV6-1 to TRBJ2-5; 10 bases agree with TRBD2. The CDR3 has 16 amino acids. Germline CDR1 reads MNHNS; CDR2 reads SASEGT. V shed 4 bases and J 4 bases; nucleotides not matched to a gene: 9. CDR3 in DNA: TGTGCCAGCAGTGTGTTTGAAACTAGCGGGGCAGAGACCCAGTACTTC. Its protein is CASSVFETSGAETQYF.

This clone is medium-sized by frequency. In the same sample, other DNA sequences code for this CDR3. The gene calls are TRBV5-6 and TRBJ2-7; 8 bases match TRBD2. The CDR3 spans 15 residues. The trim removed 2 bases at V and 4 bases at J, leaving 8 bases unmatched. The V gene's germline CDR1 is SGHDT and CDR2 YYEEEE. The CDR3 region has the DNA TGTGCCAGCAGCTTCCCGAGCGGGGGAGCTTACGAGCAGTACTTC. It is translated as CASSFPSGGAYEQYF.

The chain recombines TRBV20-1 with TRBJ1-1, with D hard to call. The CDR3 has 11 amino acids. Looked up from germline, CDR1 is DFQATT and CDR2 is SNEGSKA (reference sequence). V was shortened by 6 bases and J by 7 bases, with 12 bases between the two germline ends. The CDR3 nucleotides read TGCAGTGCCCCTTTTAGTGTTGAAGCTTTCTTT. Its protein product is CSAPFSVEAFF.

The chain is built from TRBV18 and TRBJ1-1; 9 nucleotides match TRBD1. The CDR3 loop spans 18 amino acids. V lost 3 bases and J lost 0; bases outside the gene matches: 11. Germline V lookup: CDR1 KGHSH, CDR2 LQKENI. CDR3: CASSPLMGQGHMNTEAFF. In DNA, the CDR3 is TGTGCCAGCTCACCCCTTATGGGACAGGGACACATGAACACTGAAGCTTTCTTT.

This chain uses TRBV18 with TRBJ2-1; 9 positions agree with TRBD1. Looked up from germline, CDR1 is KGHSH and CDR2 is LQKENI. Trimming cost V 3 bases and J 4 bases; bases outside gene matches: 7. CDR3 length equals 16 residues. DNA for the CDR3: TGTGCCAGCTCACCCCCGGGACAGGGAGTTTACAATGAGCAGTTCTTC. As protein: CASSPPGQGVYNEQFF.

The chain has TRBV4-3 and TRBJ1-4, with D unclear. The CDR3 contains 16 residues. Germline lookup yields CDR1 LGHNA and CDR2 YSLEER. Between the trimmed V and J ends, which lost 4 bases and 7 bases, there was a span of 19 bases. The CDR3 reads CASSLDPGADFEKLFF. CDR3 nucleotide sequence: TGCGCCAGCAGCCTTGACCCGGGAGCAGATTTTGAAAAACTGTTTTTT.

The chain joins TRBV2 to TRBJ1-1; TRBD1 might be the D (6 bases). The germline V and J ends were trimmed by 6 bases and 11 bases, with 19 bases remaining between them. There are 13 residues in the CDR3. CDR1 SNHLY and CDR2 FYNNEI come from the germline V gene. CDR3 region: CASRGGAANPAFF. CDR3 DNA sequence: TGTGCCAGCAGGGGGGGGGCAGCTAACCCCGCTTTCTTT.

The chain links TRBV5-1 to TRBJ2-1, with D possibly being TRBD2 (7 bases). CDR3 length equals 16 residues. V gave up 0 bases and J gave up 10 bases, with 20 bases separating them. Germline-derived CDR1 and CDR2 are SGHRS and YFSETQ. The CDR3 bases are TGCGCCAGCAGCTTGGCCCGTGTCAGCGCGGGGGCCGAGCAGTTCTTC. Translated: CASSLARVSAGAEQFF. The complete variable domain, with remaining parts taken from reference TRBV5-1 and TRBJ2-1, reads KAGVTQTPRYLIKTRGQQVTLSCSPISGHRSVSWYQQTPGQGLQFLFEYFSETQRNKGNFPGRFSGRQFSNSRSEMNVSTLELGDSALYLCASSLARVSAGAEQFFGPGTRLTVL.

Here the CDR3 DNA reads TGTGCCAGCAGCTACGAGGGGACAGGGCCAACCGGGGAGCTGTTTTTT. It encodes CASSYEGTGPTGELFF. The chain employs TRBV7-9 and TRBJ2-2, with TRBD1 identical over 9 bases. CDR3 length: 16 residues. Germline assignment: CDR1 SEHNR and CDR2 FQNEAQ (reference sequence). V gave up 4 bases and J gave up 5 bases; unmatched junction bases: 8. Using reference TRBV7-9 and TRBJ2-2 for the parts outside the CDR3, the full variable domain is DTGVSQNPRHKITKRGQNVTFRCDPISEHNRLYWYRQTLGQGPEFLTYFQNEAQLEKSRLLSDRFSAERPKGSFSTLEIQRTEQGDSAMYLCASSYEGTGPTGELFFGEGSRLTVL.

The chain uses TRBV9 and TRBJ2-5; 9 positions match TRBD2. The DNA matches TRBJ2-7 better at its end, which makes the J call doubtful. Per the germline V gene, CDR1 is SGDLS and CDR2 is YYNGEE. CDR3 length: 14 amino acids. CDR3 sequence: CASSPRSGRYEQYF. The CDR3 DNA reads as TGTGCCAGCAGCCCTCGGAGCGGGAGGTACGAGCAGTACTTC.

The rearrangement links TRBV5-1 to TRBJ2-5; D is perhaps TRBD1 (5 bases). The end of the DNA is better explained by TRBJ2-7, so the J call may be wrong. The V gene's germline CDR1 is SGHRS and CDR2 YFSETQ. The CDR3 loop spans 13 amino acids. The CDR3 reads CASSRGQTYEQYF. The CDR3 DNA follows: TGCGCCAGCAGCCGCGGACAAACCTACGAGCAGTACTTC.

This chain connects TRBV7-3 to TRBJ2-7; 9 bases are a match to TRBD2. Unmatched junction bases numbered 5, after V lost 5 bases and J lost 3 bases. Looked up from germline, CDR1 is SGHTA and CDR2 is FQGTGA. The CDR3 is 14 amino acids. For the CDR3, the DNA is TGTGCCAGCAGCGAAAGCGGGGGGAACTACGAGCAGTACTTC. It encodes CASSESGGNYEQYF.

The V call is TRBV7-9, the J call TRBJ1-2; 8 nucleotides match TRBD1. The CDR3 loop spans 15 amino acids. The trim removed 5 bases at V and 7 bases at J, leaving 12 bases unmatched. The germline V gene has CDR1 SEHNR and CDR2 FQNEAQ (reference sequence). In DNA form, the CDR3 reads TGTGCCAGCAGCATGACAGGGGCGGAGAGTCTTGGCTACACCTTC. Translation: CASSMTGAESLGYTF.

The CDR3 is CASSARGSTGELFF. CDR3 DNA: TGTGCCAGCAGCGCGAGGGGGTCGACCGGGGAGCTGTTTTTT. J is TRBJ2-2 and V is TRBV9; possibly TRBD1 for D (6 bases). Germline assignment: CDR1 SGDLS and CDR2 YYNGEE. This CDR3 region has 14 residues. V dropped 3 bases and J dropped 5 bases, with 11 bases sitting between them.

The genes are TRBV6-1 and TRBJ1-2, with 8 nucleotides matching TRBD1. This CDR3 is built from 14 residues. The ends lost 10 bases at V and 8 bases at J; junction bases unmatched: 15. Germline values: CDR1 MNHNS, CDR2 SASEGT. The CDR3 loop reads CATPRGRGPGGYTF. The CDR3 DNA is TGTGCCACCCCGAGGGGCAGGGGGCCGGGGGGCTACACCTTC.

The chain employs TRBV9 and TRBJ1-1; D is possibly TRBD1 (6 bases). CDR1 SGDLS and CDR2 YYNGEE come from the germline V gene. The CDR3 is made up of 17 amino acids. Trimming removed 5 bases from V and 0 bases from J, with 20 bases in between. DNA of the CDR3: TGTGCCAGCAGACCCCAGACAGGCAGTAAAATGAACACTGAAGCTTTCTTT. As protein: CASRPQTGSKMNTEAFF.

The V and J genes are TRBV2 and TRBJ1-2; 10 positions agree with TRBD1. The length of the CDR3 is 13 residues. From germline, CDR1 is SNHLY and CDR2 FYNNEI. Trimming removed 6 bases from V and 8 bases from J; junction bases left unmatched: 6. DNA for the CDR3: TGTGCCAGCAGGCTGGGACAGGGGAGAGGCTACACCTTC. Protein product: CASRLGQGRGYTF.

V gene TRBV11-2 combines with J gene TRBJ1-4; tentatively, D is TRBD1 (5 bases). CDR3 size: 14 residues. V gave up 3 bases and J gave up 8 bases, with 13 bases separating them. Germline-derived CDR1 and CDR2 are SGHAT and FQNNGV. DNA of the CDR3: TGTGCCAGCAGCTTTGGGGGGAATCACGAAAAACTGTTTTTT. Amino acid sequence: CASSFGGNHEKLFF.

The chain links TRBV2 to TRBJ1-5, with TRBD1 matching 7 bases. The CDR3 is made up of 15 amino acids. Germline CDR1 reads SNHLY; CDR2 reads FYNNEI. Trimming removed 6 bases from V and 4 bases from J; junction bases left unmatched: 9. In DNA form, the CDR3 reads TGTGCCAGCAGATCCAACCGACAGGGAAATCAGCCCCAGCATTTT. Its translation is CASRSNRQGNQPQHF.

The chain combines TRBV7-7 with TRBJ2-5; the D is unclear. This CDR3 region has 15 residues. The germline V gene has CDR1 SSHAT and CDR2 FNYEAQ (reference sequence). Trimming left V 1 base short and J 1 base short, with 10 bases between. The CDR3 loop reads CASSLEFGRQETQYF. CDR3 DNA sequence: TGTGCCAGCAGCTTAGAATTTGGCCGCCAAGAGACCCAGTACTTC.

The V and J genes are TRBV5-6 and TRBJ2-7, with D maybe TRBD2 (6 bases). The CDR3 consists of 16 residues. Per germline, CDR1 SGHDT and CDR2 YYEEEE. V dropped 2 bases and J dropped 7 bases, with 22 bases sitting between them. The CDR3 DNA reads as TGTGCCAGCAGCTTCCGGGACTCTCTTATATCCCTGGAGCAGTACTTC. As protein: CASSFRDSLISLEQYF.

This rearrangement joins TRBV5-1 to TRBJ2-1; 8 nucleotides line up with TRBD2. CDR3 length: 15 residues. V gave up 7 bases and J gave up 2 bases; unmatched junction bases: 8. Germline assignment: CDR1 SGHRS and CDR2 YFSETQ. The CDR3 nucleotides read TGCGCCAGCTTCCTCACTAGCGGAGCCTACAATGAGCAGTTCTTC. Protein product: CASFLTSGAYNEQFF.

V is TRBV4-1 and J is TRBJ1-5; the D is unclear. Between the trimmed V and J ends, which lost 0 bases and 3 bases, there was a span of 12 bases. The CDR3 is 16 residues long. Germline V gives CDR1 MGHRA, CDR2 YSYEKL. The CDR3 DNA reads as TGCGCCAGCAGCCAAGATCTGGGCAGCTTCAATCAGCCCCAGCATTTT. This codes for CASSQDLGSFNQPQHF.

The chain couples TRBV6-5 to TRBJ2-7; 10 bases are a match to TRBD2. V lost 4 bases, J lost 2 bases, and 5 bases stayed unmatched. Germline CDR1 MNHEY, CDR2 SVGAGI. The CDR3 contains 15 residues. The chain's CDR3 is CASSSGLARAYEQYF. The CDR3 region has the DNA TGTGCCAGCAGTTCGGGACTAGCGCGTGCCTACGAGCAGTACTTC.

The chain couples TRBV30 to TRBJ2-4; no clear D. V lost 0 bases and J 8 bases, leaving 14 bases between the germline ends. Germline V CDR1 and CDR2: GTSNPN, SVGIG (reference sequence). CDR3 length: 14 amino acids. The CDR3 region has the DNA TGTGCCTGGAGTGTTCAACTTCGCGCTCACATTCAGTACTTC. Protein sequence: CAWSVQLRAHIQYF. Drawing the rest from reference TRBV30 and TRBJ2-4, the complete variable domain is SQTIHQWPATLVQPVGSPLSLECTVEGTSNPNLYWYRQAAGRGLQLLFYSVGIGQISSEVPQNLSASRPQDRQFILSSKKLLLSDSGFYLCAWSVQLRAHIQYFGAGTRLSVL.

The V gene is TRBV19, the J gene TRBJ1-2; D remains ambiguous. Trimming removed 3 bases at V and 8 bases at J, with 13 bases between. Germline-derived CDR1 and CDR2 are LNHDA and SQIVND (reference sequence). The CDR3 totals 13 residues. CDR3 bases: TGTGCCAGTAGTATTGGAGGGAACGGGGGCTACACCTTC. This sequence encodes CASSIGGNGGYTF.

The V call is TRBV5-1, the J call TRBJ2-7; the D gene is possibly TRBD1 (5 bases). The CDR3 has 16 amino acids. Trimming shortened V by 1 base and J by 0 bases, and 14 bases separated the two germline ends. The germline gives CDR1 SGHRS, CDR2 YFSETQ. This CDR3 reads CASSLWGRTSSYEQYF. The CDR3 nucleotides read TGCGCCAGCAGCTTGTGGGGCAGAACCAGCTCCTACGAGCAGTACTTC. The full variable domain, completed using reference TRBV5-1 and TRBJ2-7, is KAGVTQTPRYLIKTRGQQVTLSCSPISGHRSVSWYQQTPGQGLQFLFEYFSETQRNKGNFPGRFSGRQFSNSRSEMNVSTLELGDSALYLCASSLWGRTSSYEQYFGPGTRLTVT.